A selection of T cell receptor beta chains follows, all from one sample in a study of cytomegalovirus exposure and HLA in healthy donors. The table came from immunoSEQ multiplex PCR; TCRdb's copy has only in-frame clones and leaves some out. The sample lists more than 140,000 clones; about three fifths were seen once. The source material was PBMCs. These receptors were taken from a woman under 40 in good health and CMV-seropositive. Each CDR3 is given with its conserved first and last residue. D genes are given only for firm matches. Rows may omit the clone size; those that give it use once, few, many or a size class.

v_gene: TRBV5-1; j_gene: TRBJ1-1; abundance: once; d_gene: TRBD1; CDR3aa: CASSLRGHTEAFF; CDR3nt: TGCGCCAGCAGCCTCAGGGGGCACACTGAGGCTTTCTTT
v_gene: TRBV7-7; j_gene: TRBJ2-7; abundance: .; d_gene: TRBD2; CDR3aa: CASSQKGRGASYEQYF; CDR3nt: TGTGCTAGCAGCCAGAAAGGGCGGGGGGCCAGCTACGAGCAGTACTTC
v_gene: TRBV19; j_gene: TRBJ2-3; abundance: .; d_gene: .; CDR3aa: CASSIGSGEPQYF; CDR3nt: TGTGCCAGTAGTATAGGGTCAGGCGAACCGCAGTATTTT
v_gene: TRBV14; j_gene: TRBJ1-1; abundance: .; d_gene: .; CDR3aa: CASSQGGEAFF; CDR3nt: TGTGCCAGCAGCCAAGGAGGGGAAGCTTTCTTT
v_gene: TRBV7-8; j_gene: TRBJ2-7; abundance: .; d_gene: .; CDR3aa: CASSLTRVGSYEQYF; CDR3nt: TGTGCCAGCAGCTTAACTAGAGTAGGTTCCTACGAGCAGTACTTC
v_gene: TRBV6-1; j_gene: TRBJ2-5; abundance: .; d_gene: TRBD1; CDR3aa: CASREYRGFVLETQYF; CDR3nt: TGTGCCAGCAGGGAATACAGGGGGTTTGTTCTGGAGACCCAGTACTTC
v_gene: TRBV7-8; j_gene: TRBJ2-1; abundance: few; d_gene: .; CDR3aa: CASSLGPGSGFF; CDR3nt: TGTGCCAGCAGCCTAGGGCCCGGTTCAGGGTTCTTC
v_gene: TRBV30; j_gene: TRBJ1-1; abundance: few; d_gene: .; CDR3aa: CAWSWRQYTEAFF; CDR3nt: TGTGCCTGGAGTTGGCGGCAGTACACTGAAGCTTTCTTT
v_gene: TRBV7-7; j_gene: TRBJ2-5; abundance: .; d_gene: TRBD1; CDR3aa: CASSPWGQLAQETQYF; CDR3nt: TGTGCTAGCAGCCCCTGGGGACAGTTGGCGCAAGAGACCCAGTACTTC
v_gene: TRBV10-1; j_gene: TRBJ1-3; abundance: few; d_gene: .; CDR3aa: CASSEGISGNTIYF; CDR3nt: TGCGCCAGCAGTGAGGGCATCTCTGGAAACACCATATATTTT
v_gene: TRBV5-1; j_gene: TRBJ2-1; abundance: .; d_gene: .; CDR3aa: CASSFTGSVARNEQFF; CDR3nt: TGCGCCAGCAGCTTTACAGGGTCGGTAGCTCGCAATGAGCAGTTCTTC
v_gene: TRBV5-1; j_gene: TRBJ1-2; abundance: .; d_gene: .; CDR3aa: CASTDGGRGYTF; CDR3nt: TGCGCCAGCACCGATGGCGGCCGGGGCTACACCTTC
v_gene: TRBV7-9; j_gene: TRBJ2-7; abundance: .; d_gene: TRBD2; CDR3aa: CASSTTRTSGAYEQYF; CDR3nt: TGTGCCAGCAGCACTACACGGACTAGCGGCGCCTACGAGCAGTACTTC
v_gene: TRBV18; j_gene: TRBJ2-3; abundance: few; d_gene: .; CDR3aa: CASSPRRRAGTDTQYF; CDR3nt: TGTGCCAGCTCACCCCGGCGCCGGGCGGGTACAGATACGCAGTATTTT
v_gene: TRBV5-4; j_gene: TRBJ2-7; abundance: .; d_gene: TRBD1; CDR3aa: CASSSPGQGVYEQYF; CDR3nt: TGTGCCAGCAGCTCACCGGGACAGGGGGTCTACGAGCAGTACTTC
v_gene: TRBV7-9; j_gene: TRBJ1-2; abundance: .; d_gene: .; CDR3aa: CASRSDSNYGYTF; CDR3nt: TGTGCCAGCAGGTCCGACAGTAACTATGGCTACACCTTC
v_gene: TRBV6-4; j_gene: TRBJ2-3; abundance: few; d_gene: .; CDR3aa: CASSVREADTQYF; CDR3nt: TGTGCCAGCAGTGTGAGGGAGGCTGATACGCAGTATTTT
v_gene: TRBV29-1; j_gene: TRBJ1-4; abundance: .; d_gene: .; CDR3aa: CSVDGEGREKLFF; CDR3nt: TGCAGCGTTGATGGGGAGGGAAGAGAAAAACTGTTTTTT
v_gene: TRBV15; j_gene: TRBJ1-2; abundance: .; d_gene: TRBD1; CDR3aa: CATSSAGQGIGYTF; CDR3nt: TGTGCCACCAGCAGTGCCGGACAGGGCATAGGCTACACCTTC
v_gene: TRBV19; j_gene: TRBJ1-4; abundance: few; d_gene: TRBD1; CDR3aa: CASSIRQGEKLFF; CDR3nt: TGTGCCAGTAGTATTAGACAGGGGGAAAAACTGTTTTTT
v_gene: TRBV29-1; j_gene: TRBJ2-2; abundance: .; d_gene: .; CDR3aa: CSIGGTGELFF; CDR3nt: TGCAGCATCGGAGGCACCGGGGAGCTGTTTTTT
v_gene: TRBV7-2; j_gene: TRBJ2-5; abundance: .; d_gene: .; CDR3aa: CASSSGSQGETQYF; CDR3nt: TGTGCCAGCAGCTCCGGGTCCCAAGGAGAGACCCAGTACTTC
v_gene: TRBV15; j_gene: TRBJ2-7; abundance: .; d_gene: TRBD2; CDR3aa: CATSREGAGRYEQYF; CDR3nt: TGTGCCACCAGCAGAGAAGGAGCGGGAAGGTACGAGCAGTACTTC
v_gene: TRBV11-2; j_gene: TRBJ1-1; abundance: .; d_gene: .; CDR3aa: CASSFNGGSGTEAFF; CDR3nt: TGTGCCAGCAGCTTCAATGGGGGCTCGGGCACTGAAGCTTTCTTT
v_gene: TRBV5-6; j_gene: TRBJ2-7; abundance: few; d_gene: TRBD2; CDR3aa: CASGTTIYEQYF; CDR3nt: TGTGCCAGTGGGACTACCATCTACGAGCAGTACTTC